These 27 T cell receptor beta chains share one sample of origin, sequenced in a study of shared clonotypes between healthy human individuals. Assay used: immunoSEQ multiplex PCR; TCRdb lists only in-frame clones, some missing. This sample has over a million clones, with roughly 80% found just once. Sequencing was done on a sample of memory CD4+ T cells sorted from blood. Subset defined: CD45RA-negative fraction. The origin of the receptors is a man younger than 30 in good health.

The V and J genes are TRBV9 and TRBJ2-3; 10 bases align to TRBD1. The CDR3 is 15 residues long. V dropped 3 bases and J dropped 6; count of bases not matched to a gene: 7. CDR1 and CDR2 from the germline V gene are SGDLS and YYNGEE. CDR3 amino acids: CASSDRDRGGDTQYF. The CDR3 coding sequence is TGTGCCAGCAGCGACCGGGACAGGGGTGGGGATACGCAGTATTTT.

The chain recombines TRBV9 with TRBJ2-1; D may correspond to TRBD1 or TRBD2 (5 bases each). Germline V gene lookup returns CDR1 SGDLS and CDR2 YYNGEE. The V and J ends lost 4 bases and 6 bases respectively, with 11 bases between them. This CDR3 is built from 13 residues. The CDR3 protein is CASSTRGGNEQFF. The CDR3 DNA reads TGTGCCAGCAGCACCCGGGGCGGCAATGAGCAGTTCTTC.

The V and J genes are TRBV19 and TRBJ2-6; 10 positions match TRBD1. From germline, CDR1 is LNHDA and CDR2 SQIVND (reference sequence). The trim removed 4 bases at V and 0 bases at J, leaving 3 bases unmatched. The CDR3 has 17 residues. CDR3 residues: CASSRTGGGSGANVLTF. CDR3 DNA sequence: TGTGCCAGTAGTAGGACAGGGGGTGGCTCTGGGGCCAACGTCCTGACTTTC.

The V and J genes are TRBV6-1 and TRBJ2-7; D call uncertain. The V and J ends lost 4 bases and 5 bases respectively, with 9 bases between them. The CDR3 totals 12 residues. Germline CDR1 MNHNS, CDR2 SASEGT. CDR3 residues: CASSVGYNEQYF. The CDR3 nucleotides are TGTGCCAGCAGTGTCGGGTATAACGAGCAGTACTTC.

The CDR3 sequence is CASSPRQAESANTGELFF. The CDR3 region has the DNA TGTGCCAGCAGCCCGCGACAAGCGGAGAGTGCGAACACCGGGGAGCTGTTTTTT. The chain is built from TRBV21-1 and TRBJ2-2; the listed D gene, TRBD2, was not tested against the DNA. TRBV21-1 has pseudogene status. The CDR3 is 18 residues long.

The rearrangement links TRBV18 to TRBJ2-3, with a weak D call TRBD1 (6 bases). CDR3 length equals 15 residues. Looked up from germline, CDR1 is KGHSH and CDR2 is LQKENI. Deletions cut 2 bases from V and 4 bases from J, with 13 bases between. The CDR3 bases are TGTGCCAGCTCACCAGCGCAGGGGCGGGCAGATACGCAGTATTTT. It is translated as CASSPAQGRADTQYF.

The rearrangement uses TRBV30 and TRBJ1-2; D perhaps matches TRBD1 (5 bases). The CDR3 spans 13 residues. Trimming stripped 1 base from V and 3 bases from J, with 9 bases between. Per germline, CDR1 GTSNPN and CDR2 SVGIG (reference sequence). For the CDR3, the DNA is TGTGCCTGGAGTGGTCCCAGGGACTATGGCTACACCTTC. It encodes CAWSGPRDYGYTF.

This clone was counted only a few times. The chain is built from TRBV6-1 and TRBJ1-2, with 12 bases fitting TRBD1. The trim removed 7 bases at V and 7 bases at J, leaving 7 bases unmatched. The CDR3 totals 14 residues. Germline V gene sequence: CDR1 MNHNS, CDR2 SASEGT. The CDR3 region is CASTGTGGWGGYTF. CDR3 DNA sequence: TGTGCCAGCACAGGGACAGGGGGCTGGGGTGGCTACACCTTC.

The chain is built from TRBV5-6 and TRBJ2-1; TRBD2 is a possible D gene (5 bases). V was shortened by 4 bases and J by 3 bases, with 17 bases between the two germline ends. CDR3 length: 16 amino acids. The germline gives CDR1 SGHDT, CDR2 YYEEEE. This chain's CDR3 is CASSPEARVHYNEQFF. CDR3 nucleotides: TGTGCCAGCAGCCCAGAGGCGCGGGTACACTACAATGAGCAGTTCTTC. The full variable domain, in which reference TRBV5-6 and TRBJ2-1 provide the parts outside the CDR3, is DAGVTQSPTHLIKTRGQQVTLRCSPKSGHDTVSWYQQALGQGPQFIFQYYEEEERQRGNFPDRFSGHQFPNYSSELNVNALLLGDSALYLCASSPEARVHYNEQFFGPGTRLTVL.

The chain carries TRBV6-1 and TRBJ1-2; a possible D gene is TRBD1 (6 bases). The CDR3 loop spans 14 amino acids. Between the trimmed V and J ends, which lost 6 bases and 8 bases, there was a span of 19 bases. Germline CDR1 reads MNHNS; CDR2 reads SASEGT. In DNA form, the CDR3 reads TGTGCCAGCAGGGGCTCGGGGGCCCGGGAGGGCTACACCTTC. It encodes CASRGSGAREGYTF.

The rearrangement links TRBV6-1 to TRBJ2-4; D remains unclear. The V gene's germline CDR1 is MNHNS and CDR2 SASEGT. CDR3 length: 10 amino acids. V shed 2 bases and J shed 11 bases, with 4 bases lying between them. CDR3 residues: CASSEQVQYF. The CDR3 DNA reads as TGTGCCAGCAGTGAACAGGTTCAGTACTTC.

The table lists this clone with a few counts. The chain recombines TRBV5-5 with TRBJ2-3, with TRBD1 matching over 7 bases. The CDR3 is 15 amino acids. Germline V gene sequence: CDR1 SGHKS, CDR2 YYEKEE (reference sequence). With V trimmed by 0 bases and J by 4 bases, 5 bases remained unmatched. CDR3 nucleotides: TGTGCCAGCAGCTTGGAGACAGGGACCCCAGATACGCAGTATTTT. Protein: CASSLETGTPDTQYF. The whole variable domain, filled in from reference TRBV5-5 and TRBJ2-3, reads DAGVTQSPTHLIKTRGQQVTLRCSPISGHKSVSWYQQVLGQGPQFIFQYYEKEERGRGNFPDRFSARQFPNYSSELNVNALLLGDSALYLCASSLETGTPDTQYFGPGTRLTVL.

This sequence joins TRBV7-6 and TRBJ1-3; D gene uncertain. The CDR3 sequence is 16 residues long. Germline V gene data show CDR1 as SGHVS and CDR2 as FNYEAQ. Trimming shortened V by 2 bases and J by 1 base, and 12 bases separated the two germline ends. CDR3 region: CASSLSDRRSGNTIYF. CDR3 bases: TGTGCCAGCAGCTTATCCGACCGGCGGTCTGGAAACACCATATATTTT.

J is TRBJ2-2 and V is TRBV28; TRBD2 is a possible D gene (5 bases). The germline V gene has CDR1 MDHEN and CDR2 SYDVKM. The CDR3 is 14 residues long. V lost 2 bases and J lost 10, with 14 bases in between. DNA for the CDR3: TGTGCCAGCAGTTTAACTACCCGGGGAATGGAGCTGTTTTTT. Its translation: CASSLTTRGMELFF.

The rearrangement links TRBV30 to TRBJ2-5; D not certain. This CDR3 is 12 amino acids long. With 4 bases removed from V and 4 bases from J, the gap between germline ends came to 10 bases. Germline values: CDR1 GTSNPN, CDR2 SVGIG (reference sequence). CDR3 nucleotide sequence: TGTGCCTGGAAATTGGCCGGAGAGACCCAGTACTTC. Residues: CAWKLAGETQYF.

This chain connects TRBV2 to TRBJ2-5, with TRBD2 matching over 8 bases. Trimming took 7 bases from V and 5 from J; bases not matched to a gene: 6. Germline values: CDR1 SNHLY, CDR2 FYNNEI. The CDR3 is made up of 13 amino acids. CDR3 DNA sequence: TGTGCCAGCAACGGACTAGCCGGGGAGACCCAGTACTTC. Translating gives CASNGLAGETQYF.

This rearrangement joins TRBV6-5 to TRBJ2-2; 9 bases map to TRBD1. The germline V gene encodes CDR1 MNHEY and CDR2 SVGAGI. Losses at the gene ends were 6 bases for V and 7 bases for J; bases not matched to a gene: 6. The CDR3 consists of 14 residues. The chain's CDR3 is CASSLQGAFGELFF. DNA for the CDR3: TGTGCCAGCAGCCTACAGGGGGCCTTCGGGGAGCTGTTTTTT.

The chain uses TRBV6-5 and TRBJ2-1; D might be TRBD1 or TRBD2, each matching 5 bases. Germline V CDR1 and CDR2: MNHEY, SVGAGI. V was shortened by 6 bases and J by 9 bases, with 21 bases between the two germline ends. The CDR3 covers 15 residues. The CDR3 loop reads CASRRDVGANSEQFF. The CDR3, as DNA: TGTGCCAGCAGACGGGACGTTGGGGCTAACAGTGAGCAGTTCTTC.

The V gene is TRBV9, the J gene TRBJ2-5; D ambiguous. Germline CDR1 and CDR2: SGDLS and YYNGEE. This CDR3 spans 14 amino acids. V was cut by 0 bases and J by 6 bases, with 12 bases left in between. The CDR3 sequence is CASSVDGSLQTQYF. DNA of the CDR3: TGTGCCAGCAGCGTAGATGGTAGCCTGCAGACCCAGTACTTC. Full variable domain (missing parts from reference TRBV9 and TRBJ2-5): DSGVTQTPKHLITATGQRVTLRCSPRSGDLSVYWYQQSLDQGLQFLIQYYNGEERAKGNILERFSAQQFPDLHSELNLSSLELGDSALYFCASSVDGSLQTQYFGPGTRLLVL.

The chain joins TRBV10-3 to TRBJ2-3; D is unclear. The CDR3 consists of 17 residues. Trimming took off 0 bases at V and 8 bases at J, with 21 bases between the two ends. Germline CDR1 ENHRY, CDR2 SYGVKD. The CDR3 DNA is TGTGCCATCAGTGAGTCGAACAGTGTGGATTACCATGGTACGCAGTATTTT. Residues: CAISESNSVDYHGTQYF.

CDR3 residues: CASTRSGLGYPGELFF. DNA of the CDR3: TGTGCCAGCACCCGTAGTGGGCTGGGTTATCCCGGGGAGCTGTTTTTT. V gene TRBV5-8 combines with J gene TRBJ2-2; no clear D. Germline lookup yields CDR1 SGHTS and CDR2 YDEGEE. V was shortened by 6 bases and J by 6 bases, with 21 bases between the two germline ends. This CDR3 contains 16 residues.

The chain has TRBV5-4 and TRBJ2-4; 7 nucleotides agree with TRBD1. CDR1 is SGHNT and CDR2 is YYREEE in the germline V gene (reference sequence). J was trimmed by 1 base and V by 2 bases; bases with no gene match: 6. The CDR3 has 16 residues. CDR3 sequence (DNA): TGTGCCAGCAGCTTTGTTACCAGGGGGGCCAAAAACATTCAGTACTTC. It specifies CASSFVTRGAKNIQYF.

The chain employs TRBV7-2 and TRBJ1-1; 7 bases fit TRBD1. CDR3 length: 14 amino acids. Germline-derived CDR1 and CDR2 are SGHTA and FQGNSA. V shed 4 bases, J shed 2 bases, and the junction held 4 bases outside the gene matches. The CDR3 DNA follows: TGTGCCAGCAGCTGGGGACAGCTAAACACTGAAGCTTTCTTT. Its protein is CASSWGQLNTEAFF. Variable domain in full (rest from reference TRBV7-2 and TRBJ1-1): GAGVSQSPSNKVTEKGKDVELRCDPISGHTALYWYRQSLGQGLEFLIYFQGNSAPDKSGLPSDRFSAERTGGSVSTLTIQRTQQEDSAVYLCASSWGQLNTEAFFGQGTRLTVV.

This clone has only a few counts. V is TRBV30 and J is TRBJ1-2, with D unclear. The CDR3 runs 11 residues. V lost 6 bases and J 0 bases, leaving 5 bases between the germline ends. CDR1 and CDR2 (germline): GTSNPN, SVGIG (reference sequence). The DNA for the CDR3 is TGTGCCTGTTCCCCTAACTATGGCTACACCTTC. Protein sequence: CACSPNYGYTF.

J is TRBJ1-2 and V is TRBV9, with a tentative D call TRBD1 (5 bases). V was pared by 5 bases and J by 8 bases, with 19 bases between. The CDR3 length is 14 residues. The germline V gene has CDR1 SGDLS and CDR2 YYNGEE. The CDR3 DNA reads TGTGCCAGCAGTAGCATGCTTCGGGGCCAGGGCTACACCTTC. Translating it yields CASSSMLRGQGYTF. The whole variable domain, filled in from reference TRBV9 and TRBJ1-2, reads DSGVTQTPKHLITATGQRVTLRCSPRSGDLSVYWYQQSLDQGLQFLIQYYNGEERAKGNILERFSAQQFPDLHSELNLSSLELGDSALYFCASSSMLRGQGYTFGSGTRLTVV.

The chain carries TRBV19 and TRBJ1-5; the D gene is possibly TRBD1 (5 bases). V shed 4 bases and J shed 3 bases, with 10 bases lying between them. Germline CDR1 LNHDA, CDR2 SQIVND (reference sequence). CDR3 length: 14 residues. In nucleotides, the CDR3 is TGTGCCAGTAGTACTGGGACCGACAATCAGCCCCAGCATTTT. Translated, it gives CASSTGTDNQPQHF.

V usage is TRBV10-3 and J usage is TRBJ1-2; no clear D. The ends were cut back, 10 bases at V and 2 bases at J, with 14 bases in the middle. The germline V gene encodes CDR1 ENHRY and CDR2 SYGVKD. The CDR3 loop spans 13 amino acids. The CDR3 nucleotides are TGTGCCACCTCAGAGCAGCCCAACTATGGCTACACCTTC. Encoded protein: CATSEQPNYGYTF.